This entry features one TCR beta chain sequence. Its specificity is not known. These data are taken from a study of cytomegalovirus exposure and HLA in healthy donors. The CDR3 consists of 16 residues. CDR1 is SGHVS and CDR2 is FNYEAQ in the germline V gene. Trimming pared 1 base from V and 4 bases from J, leaving 16 bases between. This PCR relied on a set of 60 Vbeta primers and 13 Jbeta primers. Assay: immunoSEQ multiplex PCR; the TCRdb copy retains only in-frame clones and omits some. The table records fewer than 100,000 clones, more than 75% of them present only once. Whole-study findings and limits: The later analysis indicated that the majority of CMV-associated TCR beta chains appeared HLA-restricted. Many donors carried some public TCRs, although rarity characterized most TCR sequences. Later genetic work tied a missense DCLRE1C variant to beta-chain V and J trimming.

The chain has TRBV7-6 and TRBJ1-1, with a possible D match to TRBD1 (5 bases). Sequencing was performed on PBMCs. The sequence came from a woman between 40 and 55 years old in good health and CMV-seronegative. The CDR3 region is CASSLGGSGVGTEAFF. CDR3 coding DNA: TGTGCCAGCAGCTTAGGAGGATCGGGGGTGGGCACTGAAGCTTTCTTT.